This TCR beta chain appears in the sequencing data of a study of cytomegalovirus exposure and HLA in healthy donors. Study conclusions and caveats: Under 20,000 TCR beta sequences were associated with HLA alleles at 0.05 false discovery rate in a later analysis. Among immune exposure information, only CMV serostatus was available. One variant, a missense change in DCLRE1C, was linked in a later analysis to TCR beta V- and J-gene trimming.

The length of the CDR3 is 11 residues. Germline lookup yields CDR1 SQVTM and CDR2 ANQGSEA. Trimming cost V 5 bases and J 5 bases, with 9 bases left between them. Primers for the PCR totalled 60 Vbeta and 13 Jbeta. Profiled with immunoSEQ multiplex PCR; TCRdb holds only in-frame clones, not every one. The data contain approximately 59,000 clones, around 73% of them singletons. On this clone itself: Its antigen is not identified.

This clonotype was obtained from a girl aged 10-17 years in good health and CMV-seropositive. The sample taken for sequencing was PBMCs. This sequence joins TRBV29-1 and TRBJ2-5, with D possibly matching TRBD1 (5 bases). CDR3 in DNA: TGCAGCGTTCAGGGTTCGGAGACCCAGTACTTC. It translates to CSVQGSETQYF.